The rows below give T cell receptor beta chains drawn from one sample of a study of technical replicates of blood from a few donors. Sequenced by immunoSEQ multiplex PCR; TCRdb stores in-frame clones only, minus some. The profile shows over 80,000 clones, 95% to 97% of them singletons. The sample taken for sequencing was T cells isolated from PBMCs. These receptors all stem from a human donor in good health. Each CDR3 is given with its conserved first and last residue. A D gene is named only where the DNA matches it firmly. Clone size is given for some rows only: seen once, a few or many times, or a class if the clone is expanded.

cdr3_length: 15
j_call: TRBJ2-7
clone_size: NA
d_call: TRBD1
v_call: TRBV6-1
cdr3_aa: CASSETGIYPYEQYF
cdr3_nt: TGTGCCAGCAGTGAGACAGGGATCTACCCCTACGAGCAGTACTTC

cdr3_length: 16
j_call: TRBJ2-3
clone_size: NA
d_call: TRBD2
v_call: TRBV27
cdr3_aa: CASLGIAGGGPDTQYF
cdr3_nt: TGTGCCAGCTTAGGAATAGCGGGAGGGGGTCCAGATACGCAGTATTTT

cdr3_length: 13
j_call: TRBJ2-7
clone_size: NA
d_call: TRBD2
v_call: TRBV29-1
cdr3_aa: CSARLAGYYEQYF
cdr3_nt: TGCAGCGCCAGACTAGCGGGATACTACGAGCAGTACTTC

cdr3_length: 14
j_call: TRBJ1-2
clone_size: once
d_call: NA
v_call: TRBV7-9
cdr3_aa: CASTTTGKGYGYTF
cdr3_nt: TGTGCCAGCACCACGACCGGGAAAGGCTATGGCTACACCTTC

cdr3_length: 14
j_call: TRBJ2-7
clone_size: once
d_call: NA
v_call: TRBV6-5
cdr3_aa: CASRVPGSTYEQYF
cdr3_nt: TGTGCCAGCAGGGTACCGGGAAGTACCTACGAGCAGTACTTC

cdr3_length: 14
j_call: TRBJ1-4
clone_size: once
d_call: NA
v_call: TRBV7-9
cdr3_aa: CASSLGEVWEKLFF
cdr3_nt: TGTGCCAGCAGCCTAGGGGAGGTCTGGGAAAAACTGTTTTTT

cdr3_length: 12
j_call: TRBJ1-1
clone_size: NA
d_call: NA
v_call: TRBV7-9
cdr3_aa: CASSSLREEAFF
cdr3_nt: TGTGCCAGCAGCTCATTGCGGGAGGAAGCTTTCTTT

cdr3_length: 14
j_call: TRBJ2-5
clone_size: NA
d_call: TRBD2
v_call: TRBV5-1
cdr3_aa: CASSPSGSQETQYF
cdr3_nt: TGCGCCAGCAGCCCTAGCGGGAGCCAAGAGACCCAGTACTTC

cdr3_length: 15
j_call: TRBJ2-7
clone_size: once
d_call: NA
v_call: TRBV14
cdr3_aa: CASSQPGSSIYEQYF
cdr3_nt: TGTGCCAGCAGCCAGCCGGGATCCAGTATCTACGAGCAGTACTTC

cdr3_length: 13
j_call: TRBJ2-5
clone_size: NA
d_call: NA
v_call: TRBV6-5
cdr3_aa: CASREPVRETQYF
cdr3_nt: TGTGCCAGCCGCGAACCGGTGAGAGAGACCCAGTACTTC

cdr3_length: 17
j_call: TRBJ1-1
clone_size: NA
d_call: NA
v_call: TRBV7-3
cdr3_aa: CASSLTPWGGMNTEAFF
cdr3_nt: TGTGCCAGCAGCTTAACGCCATGGGGGGGAATGAACACTGAAGCTTTCTTT

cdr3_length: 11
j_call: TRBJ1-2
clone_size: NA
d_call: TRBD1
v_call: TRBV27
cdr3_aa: CASSSGQAYTF
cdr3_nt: TGTGCCAGCAGTTCCGGACAGGCTTACACCTTC

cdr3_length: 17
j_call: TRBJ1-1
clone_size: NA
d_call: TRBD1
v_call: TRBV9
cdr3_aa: CASSSHPGQGSGTEAFF
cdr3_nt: TGTGCCAGCAGCTCACATCCGGGACAGGGGTCTGGGACTGAAGCTTTCTTT

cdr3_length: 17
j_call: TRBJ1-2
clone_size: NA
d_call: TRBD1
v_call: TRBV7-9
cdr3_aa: CASTHSTGTGGDYGYTF
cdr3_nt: TGTGCCAGCACTCACTCCACCGGGACAGGGGGCGACTATGGCTACACCTTC

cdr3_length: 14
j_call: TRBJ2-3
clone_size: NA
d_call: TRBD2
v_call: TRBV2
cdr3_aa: CASTLAGRTDTQYF
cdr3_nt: TGTGCCAGCACCCTAGCGGGGCGCACAGATACGCAGTATTTT

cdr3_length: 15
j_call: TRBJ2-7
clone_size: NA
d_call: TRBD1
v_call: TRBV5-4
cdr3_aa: CASSAGTEFLGEQYF
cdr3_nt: TGTGCCAGCAGCGCCGGGACAGAATTTCTGGGGGAGCAGTACTTC

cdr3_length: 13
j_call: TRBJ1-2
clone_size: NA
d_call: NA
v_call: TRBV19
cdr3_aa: CASSINRNYGYTF
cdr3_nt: TGTGCCAGTAGTATTAACAGGAACTATGGCTACACCTTC

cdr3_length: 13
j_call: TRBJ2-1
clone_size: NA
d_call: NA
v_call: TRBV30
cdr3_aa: CAWSGTGGIEQFF
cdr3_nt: TGTGCCTGGAGTGGAACGGGCGGGATCGAGCAGTTCTTC

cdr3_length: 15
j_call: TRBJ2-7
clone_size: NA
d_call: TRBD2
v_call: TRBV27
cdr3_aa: CASSRGTSETYEQYF
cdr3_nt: TGTGCCAGCAGTCGGGGGACTAGCGAAACCTACGAGCAGTACTTC

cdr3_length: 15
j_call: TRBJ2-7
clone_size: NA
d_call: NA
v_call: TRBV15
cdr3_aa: CATSRDLINEDEQYF
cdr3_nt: TGTGCCACCAGCAGAGATCTTATTAACGAGGACGAGCAGTACTTC

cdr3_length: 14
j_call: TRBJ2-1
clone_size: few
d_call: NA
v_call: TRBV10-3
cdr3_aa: CAITPDSSYNEQFF
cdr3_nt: TGTGCCATCACTCCTGATAGCTCCTACAATGAGCAGTTCTTC

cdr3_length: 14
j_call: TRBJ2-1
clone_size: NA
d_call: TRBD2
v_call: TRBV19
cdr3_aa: CASRTSGINNEQFF
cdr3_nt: TGTGCCAGTAGGACTAGCGGGATAAACAATGAGCAGTTCTTC

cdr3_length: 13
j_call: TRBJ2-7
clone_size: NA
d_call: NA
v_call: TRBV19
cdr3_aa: CASSNAVSYEQYF
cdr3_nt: TGTGCCAGTAGTAATGCAGTATCCTACGAGCAGTACTTC

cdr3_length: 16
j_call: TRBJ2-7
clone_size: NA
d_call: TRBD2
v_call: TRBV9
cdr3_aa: CASSVGASGLGYEQYF
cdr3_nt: TGTGCCAGCAGCGTAGGGGCTAGCGGGTTGGGCTACGAGCAGTACTTC

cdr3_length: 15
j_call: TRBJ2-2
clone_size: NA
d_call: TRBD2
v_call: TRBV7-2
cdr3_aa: CASSLREANTGELFF
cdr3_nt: TGTGCCAGCAGCTTACGGGAGGCCAACACCGGGGAGCTGTTTTTT

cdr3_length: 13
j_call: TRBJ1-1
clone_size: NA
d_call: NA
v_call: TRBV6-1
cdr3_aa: CASYLTGNTEAFF
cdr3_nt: TGTGCCAGCTATTTGACAGGGAACACTGAAGCTTTCTTT

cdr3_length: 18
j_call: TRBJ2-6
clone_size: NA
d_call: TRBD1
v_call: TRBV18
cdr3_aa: CASSPIGTANSGANVLTF
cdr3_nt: TGTGCCAGCTCACCTATAGGGACAGCAAACTCTGGGGCCAACGTCCTGACTTTC

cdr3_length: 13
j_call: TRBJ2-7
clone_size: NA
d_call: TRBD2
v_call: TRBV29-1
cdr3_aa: CSVVPSGSYEQYF
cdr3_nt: TGCAGCGTTGTACCTAGCGGGAGCTACGAGCAGTACTTC

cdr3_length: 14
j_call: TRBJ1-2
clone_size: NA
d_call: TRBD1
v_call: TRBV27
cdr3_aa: CASSYDRGNYGYTF
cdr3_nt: TGTGCCAGCAGTTATGACAGGGGAAACTATGGCTACACCTTC

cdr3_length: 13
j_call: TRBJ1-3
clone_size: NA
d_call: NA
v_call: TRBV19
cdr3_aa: CAAKRSSGNTIYF
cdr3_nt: TGTGCCGCAAAGAGGAGCTCTGGAAACACCATATATTTT

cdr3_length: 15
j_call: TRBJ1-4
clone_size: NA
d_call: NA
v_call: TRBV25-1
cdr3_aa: CASSELDRDDEKLFF
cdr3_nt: TGTGCCAGCAGTGAATTGGACAGAGATGATGAAAAACTGTTTTTT

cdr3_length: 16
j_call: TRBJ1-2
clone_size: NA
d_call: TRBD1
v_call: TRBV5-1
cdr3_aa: CASSQKTGDPPYGYTF
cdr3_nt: TGCGCCAGCAGCCAGAAAACAGGGGACCCCCCCTATGGCTACACCTTC

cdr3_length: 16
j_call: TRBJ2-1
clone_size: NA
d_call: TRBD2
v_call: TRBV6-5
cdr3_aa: CASSYGLAGAGNEQFF
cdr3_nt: TGTGCCAGCAGTTACGGTCTAGCGGGAGCCGGCAATGAGCAGTTCTTC

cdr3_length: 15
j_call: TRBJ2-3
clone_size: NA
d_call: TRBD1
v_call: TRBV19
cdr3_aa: CASSSTGTGTDTQYF
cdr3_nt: TGTGCCAGTAGTTCGACAGGGACGGGCACAGATACGCAGTATTTT

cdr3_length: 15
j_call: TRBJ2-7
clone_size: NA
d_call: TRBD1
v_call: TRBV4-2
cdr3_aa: CASSQEGQGAYEQYF
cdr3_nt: TGTGCCAGCAGCCAAGAAGGACAGGGGGCCTACGAGCAGTACTTC

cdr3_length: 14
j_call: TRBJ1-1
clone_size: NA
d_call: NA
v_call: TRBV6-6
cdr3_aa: CASSETQGNTEAFF
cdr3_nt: TGTGCCAGCAGTGAGACCCAGGGGAACACTGAAGCTTTCTTT

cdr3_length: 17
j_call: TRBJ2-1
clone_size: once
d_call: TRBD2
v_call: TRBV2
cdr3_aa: CASSETFWWEGYNEQFF
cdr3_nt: TGTGCCAGCAGTGAGACGTTTTGGTGGGAGGGCTACAATGAGCAGTTCTTC

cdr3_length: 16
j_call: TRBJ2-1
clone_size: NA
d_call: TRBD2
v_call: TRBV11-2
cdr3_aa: CASSLRTSGSWDEQFF
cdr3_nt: TGTGCCAGCAGCTTGAGGACTAGCGGGAGTTGGGATGAGCAGTTCTTC

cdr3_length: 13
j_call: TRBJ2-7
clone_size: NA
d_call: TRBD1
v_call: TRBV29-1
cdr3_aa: CSVLGRGRYEQYF
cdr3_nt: TGCAGCGTTCTGGGCAGGGGGCGGTACGAGCAGTACTTC

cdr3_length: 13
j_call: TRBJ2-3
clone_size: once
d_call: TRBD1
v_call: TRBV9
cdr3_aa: CASSVGQGDTQYF
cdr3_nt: TGTGCCAGCAGCGTTGGACAGGGAGATACGCAGTATTTT

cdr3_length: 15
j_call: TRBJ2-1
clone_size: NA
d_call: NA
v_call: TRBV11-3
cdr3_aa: CASSLSRTPAHEQFF
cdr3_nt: TGTGCCAGCAGCTTATCCCGGACTCCGGCCCATGAGCAGTTCTTC

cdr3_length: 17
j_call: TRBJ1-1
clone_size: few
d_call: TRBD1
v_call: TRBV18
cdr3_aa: CASSLLPGQGDGTEAFF
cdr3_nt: TGTGCCAGCTCACTTCTCCCGGGACAGGGGGATGGTACTGAAGCTTTCTTT

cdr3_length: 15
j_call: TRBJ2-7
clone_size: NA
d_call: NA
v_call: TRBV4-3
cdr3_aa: CASSQDRGSSYEQYF
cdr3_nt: TGCGCCAGCAGCCAAGACAGGGGATCATCCTACGAGCAGTACTTC

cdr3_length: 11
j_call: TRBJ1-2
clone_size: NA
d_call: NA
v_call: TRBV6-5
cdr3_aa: CASSANYGYTF
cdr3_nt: TGTGCCAGCTCGGCTAACTATGGCTACACCTTC

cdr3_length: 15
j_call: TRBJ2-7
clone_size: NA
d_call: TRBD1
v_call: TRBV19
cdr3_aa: CASSVGTGVAYEQYF
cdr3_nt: TGTGCCAGTAGTGTTGGGACAGGGGTGGCCTACGAGCAGTACTTC

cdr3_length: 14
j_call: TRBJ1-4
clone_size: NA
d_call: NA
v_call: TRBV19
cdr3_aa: CATMGGTPGEKLFF
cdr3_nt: TGTGCCACTATGGGGGGGACTCCGGGTGAAAAACTGTTTTTT

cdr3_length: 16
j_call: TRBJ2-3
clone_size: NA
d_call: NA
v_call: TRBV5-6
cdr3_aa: CASSLDSSGSTDTQYF
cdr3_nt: TGTGCCAGCAGCTTGGATAGTTCGGGGAGCACAGATACGCAGTATTTT

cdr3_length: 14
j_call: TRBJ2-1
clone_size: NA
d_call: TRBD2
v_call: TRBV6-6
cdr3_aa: CASSFQRDYNEQFF
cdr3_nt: TGTGCCAGCAGTTTCCAGCGGGACTACAATGAGCAGTTCTTC

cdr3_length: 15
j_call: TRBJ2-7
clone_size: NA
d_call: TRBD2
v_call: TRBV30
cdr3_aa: CAWSTKAGGPYEQYF
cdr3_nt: TGTGCCTGGAGTACGAAGGCGGGGGGCCCCTACGAGCAGTACTTC

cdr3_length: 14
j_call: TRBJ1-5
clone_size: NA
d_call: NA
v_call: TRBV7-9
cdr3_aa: CASSLNGDYQPQHF
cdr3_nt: TGTGCCAGCAGCTTAAACGGGGATTATCAGCCCCAGCATTTT

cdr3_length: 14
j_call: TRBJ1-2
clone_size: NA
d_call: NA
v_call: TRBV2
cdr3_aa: CASLDASTGYGYTF
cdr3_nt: TGTGCCAGCCTTGATGCAAGCACAGGATATGGCTACACCTTC

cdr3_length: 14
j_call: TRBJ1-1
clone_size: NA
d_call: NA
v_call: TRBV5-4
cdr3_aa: CASSRQNANTEAFF
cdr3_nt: TGTGCCAGCAGCCGACAGAACGCGAACACTGAAGCTTTCTTT

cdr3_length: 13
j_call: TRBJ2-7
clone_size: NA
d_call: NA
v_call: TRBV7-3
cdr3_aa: CASSLGRSYEQYF
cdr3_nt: TGTGCCAGCAGCCTTGGGAGGTCGTACGAGCAGTACTTC

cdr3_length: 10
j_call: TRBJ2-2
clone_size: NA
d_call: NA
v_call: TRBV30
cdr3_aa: CAWRRGELFF
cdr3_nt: TGTGCCTGGAGGAGGGGGGAGCTGTTTTTT

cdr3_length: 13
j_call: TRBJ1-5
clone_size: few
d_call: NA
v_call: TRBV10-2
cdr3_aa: CASSEQENQPQHF
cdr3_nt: TGCGCCAGCTCAGAACAGGAGAATCAGCCCCAGCATTTT

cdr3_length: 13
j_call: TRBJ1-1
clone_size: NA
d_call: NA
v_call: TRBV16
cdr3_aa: CASSQGRGTEAFF
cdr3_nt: TGTGCCAGCAGCCAGGGGAGAGGGACTGAAGCTTTCTTT

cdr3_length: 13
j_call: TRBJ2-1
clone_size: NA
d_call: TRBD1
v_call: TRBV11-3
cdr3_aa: CASSFGTGGEQFF
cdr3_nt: TGTGCCAGCAGCTTCGGGACAGGGGGTGAGCAGTTCTTC

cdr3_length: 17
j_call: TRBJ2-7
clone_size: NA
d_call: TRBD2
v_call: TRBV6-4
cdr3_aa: CASSASYAGGSPYEQYF
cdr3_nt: TGTGCCAGCAGCGCATCATACGCGGGAGGGTCCCCCTACGAGCAGTACTTC

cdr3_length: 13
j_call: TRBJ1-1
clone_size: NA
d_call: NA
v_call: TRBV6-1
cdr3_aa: CASRLQMNTEAFF
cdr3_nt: TGTGCCAGCAGACTACAAATGAACACTGAAGCTTTCTTT